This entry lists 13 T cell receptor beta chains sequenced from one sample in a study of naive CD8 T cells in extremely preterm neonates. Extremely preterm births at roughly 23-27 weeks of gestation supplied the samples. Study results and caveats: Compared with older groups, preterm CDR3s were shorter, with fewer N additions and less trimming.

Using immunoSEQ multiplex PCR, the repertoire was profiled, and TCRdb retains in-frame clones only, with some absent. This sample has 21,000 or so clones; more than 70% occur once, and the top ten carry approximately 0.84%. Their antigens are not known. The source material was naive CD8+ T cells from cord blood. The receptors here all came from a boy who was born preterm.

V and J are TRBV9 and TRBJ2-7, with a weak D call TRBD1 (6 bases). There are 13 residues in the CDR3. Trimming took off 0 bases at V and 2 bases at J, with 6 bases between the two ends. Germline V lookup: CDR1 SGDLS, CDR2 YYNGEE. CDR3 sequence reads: CASSVAGAYEQYF. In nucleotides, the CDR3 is TGTGCCAGCAGCGTAGCAGGGGCCTACGAGCAGTACTTC.

The CDR3 DNA follows: TGTGCCAGCAGCGTAGTTGAACCAAGCTCCTACAATGAGCAGTTCTTC. Protein: CASSVVEPSSYNEQFF. The V and J genes are TRBV9 and TRBJ2-1; D remains ambiguous. The CDR3 consists of 16 residues. Germline lookup yields CDR1 SGDLS and CDR2 YYNGEE. V lost 0 bases and J lost 0, with 10 bases in between.

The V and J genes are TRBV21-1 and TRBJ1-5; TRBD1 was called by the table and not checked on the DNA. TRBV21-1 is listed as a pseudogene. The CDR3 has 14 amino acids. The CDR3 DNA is TGTGCCAGCAGCAAACAGGGGAGCAATCAGCCCCAGCATTTT. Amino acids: CASSKQGSNQPQHF.

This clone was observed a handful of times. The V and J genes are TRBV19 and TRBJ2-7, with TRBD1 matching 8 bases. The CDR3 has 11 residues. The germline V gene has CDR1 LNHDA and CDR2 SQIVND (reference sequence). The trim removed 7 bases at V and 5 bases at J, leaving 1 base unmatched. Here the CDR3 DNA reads TGTGCCAGTACAGGGGGCGACGAGCAGTACTTC. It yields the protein CASTGGDEQYF.

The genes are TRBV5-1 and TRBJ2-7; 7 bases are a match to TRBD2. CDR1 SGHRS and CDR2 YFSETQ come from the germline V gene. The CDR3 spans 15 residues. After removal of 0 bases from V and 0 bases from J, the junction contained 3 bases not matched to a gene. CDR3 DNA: TGCGCCAGCAGCTTGGGAGCGGGGAGCTCCTACGAGCAGTACTTC. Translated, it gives CASSLGAGSSYEQYF.

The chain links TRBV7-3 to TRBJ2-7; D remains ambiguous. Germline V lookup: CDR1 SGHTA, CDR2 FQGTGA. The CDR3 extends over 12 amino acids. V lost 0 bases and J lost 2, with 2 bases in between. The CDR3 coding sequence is TGTGCCAGCAGCTTAACTACCTACGAGCAGTACTTC. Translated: CASSLTTYEQYF. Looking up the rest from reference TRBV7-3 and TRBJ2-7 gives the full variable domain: GAGVSQTPSNKVTEKGKYVELRCDPISGHTALYWYRQSLGQGPEFLIYFQGTGAADDSGLPNDRFFAVRPEGSVSTLKIQRTERGDSAVYLCASSLTTYEQYFGPGTRLTVT.

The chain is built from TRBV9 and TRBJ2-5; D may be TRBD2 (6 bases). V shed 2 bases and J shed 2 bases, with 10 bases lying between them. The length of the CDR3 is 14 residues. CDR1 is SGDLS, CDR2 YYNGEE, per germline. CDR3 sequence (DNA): TGTGCCAGCAGCGTGGGGACTCGACAAGAGACCCAGTACTTC. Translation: CASSVGTRQETQYF.

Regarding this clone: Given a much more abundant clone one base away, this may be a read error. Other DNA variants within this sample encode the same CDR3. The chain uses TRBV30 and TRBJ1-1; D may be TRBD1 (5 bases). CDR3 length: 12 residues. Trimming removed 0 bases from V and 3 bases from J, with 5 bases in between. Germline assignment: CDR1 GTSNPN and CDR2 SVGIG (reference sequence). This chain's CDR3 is CAWSVGDTEAFF. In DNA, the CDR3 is TGTGCCTGGAGTGTAGGGGACACTGAAGCTTTCTTT.

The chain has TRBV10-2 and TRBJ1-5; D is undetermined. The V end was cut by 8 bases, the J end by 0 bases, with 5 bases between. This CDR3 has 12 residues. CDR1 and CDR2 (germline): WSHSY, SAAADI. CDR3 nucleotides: TGCGCCAGCGGATATAGCAATCAGCCCCAGCATTTT. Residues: CASGYSNQPQHF.

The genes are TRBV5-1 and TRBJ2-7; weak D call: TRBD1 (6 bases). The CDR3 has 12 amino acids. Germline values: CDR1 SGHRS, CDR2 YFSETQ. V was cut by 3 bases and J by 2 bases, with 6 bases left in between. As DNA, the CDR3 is TGCGCCAGCAGCTGGGACACCTACGAGCAGTACTTC. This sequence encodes CASSWDTYEQYF. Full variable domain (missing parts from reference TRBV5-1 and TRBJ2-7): KAGVTQTPRYLIKTRGQQVTLSCSPISGHRSVSWYQQTPGQGLQFLFEYFSETQRNKGNFPGRFSGRQFSNSRSEMNVSTLELGDSALYLCASSWDTYEQYFGPGTRLTVT.

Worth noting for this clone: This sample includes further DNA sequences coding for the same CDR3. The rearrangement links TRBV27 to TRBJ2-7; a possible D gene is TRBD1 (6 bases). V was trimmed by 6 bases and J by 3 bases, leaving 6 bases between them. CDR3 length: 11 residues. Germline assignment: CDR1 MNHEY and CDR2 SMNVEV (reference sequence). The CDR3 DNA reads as TGTGCCAGCAGACAGGGCTACGAGCAGTACTTC. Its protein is CASRQGYEQYF.

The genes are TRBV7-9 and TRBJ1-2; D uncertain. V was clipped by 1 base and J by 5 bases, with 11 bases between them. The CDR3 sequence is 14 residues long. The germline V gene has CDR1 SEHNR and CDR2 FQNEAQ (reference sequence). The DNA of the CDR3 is TGTGCCAGCAGCTTAGTCGGACGGGAGTATGGCTACACCTTC. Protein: CASSLVGREYGYTF.

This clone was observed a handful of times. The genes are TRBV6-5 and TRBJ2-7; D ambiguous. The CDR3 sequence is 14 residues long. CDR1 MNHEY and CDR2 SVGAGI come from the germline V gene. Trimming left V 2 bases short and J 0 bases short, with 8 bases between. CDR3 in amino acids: CASSYGSSSYEQYF. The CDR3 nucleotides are TGTGCCAGCAGTTACGGTAGCAGCTCCTACGAGCAGTACTTC.